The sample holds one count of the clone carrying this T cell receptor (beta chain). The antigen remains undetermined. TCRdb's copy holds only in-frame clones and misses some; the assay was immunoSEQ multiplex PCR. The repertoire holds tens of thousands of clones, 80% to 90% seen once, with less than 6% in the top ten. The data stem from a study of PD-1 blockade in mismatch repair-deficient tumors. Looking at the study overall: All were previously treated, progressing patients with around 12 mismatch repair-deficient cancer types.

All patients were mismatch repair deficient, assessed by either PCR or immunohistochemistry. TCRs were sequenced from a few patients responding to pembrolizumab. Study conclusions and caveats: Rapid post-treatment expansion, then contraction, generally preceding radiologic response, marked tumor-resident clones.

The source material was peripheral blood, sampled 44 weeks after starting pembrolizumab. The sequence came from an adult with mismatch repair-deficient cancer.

CDR3 sequence: CASSGTGLSYTF. Here the CDR3 DNA reads TGTGCCAGCAGTGGGACAGGGTTAAGCTACACCTTC. The J gene is TRBJ1-2, the V gene TRBV6-5; TRBD1 matches at 9 bases. J lost 9 bases, V lost 5 bases, and 4 bases had no gene match. The CDR3 is 12 amino acids. In germline, CDR1 is MNHEY, CDR2 SVGAGI.